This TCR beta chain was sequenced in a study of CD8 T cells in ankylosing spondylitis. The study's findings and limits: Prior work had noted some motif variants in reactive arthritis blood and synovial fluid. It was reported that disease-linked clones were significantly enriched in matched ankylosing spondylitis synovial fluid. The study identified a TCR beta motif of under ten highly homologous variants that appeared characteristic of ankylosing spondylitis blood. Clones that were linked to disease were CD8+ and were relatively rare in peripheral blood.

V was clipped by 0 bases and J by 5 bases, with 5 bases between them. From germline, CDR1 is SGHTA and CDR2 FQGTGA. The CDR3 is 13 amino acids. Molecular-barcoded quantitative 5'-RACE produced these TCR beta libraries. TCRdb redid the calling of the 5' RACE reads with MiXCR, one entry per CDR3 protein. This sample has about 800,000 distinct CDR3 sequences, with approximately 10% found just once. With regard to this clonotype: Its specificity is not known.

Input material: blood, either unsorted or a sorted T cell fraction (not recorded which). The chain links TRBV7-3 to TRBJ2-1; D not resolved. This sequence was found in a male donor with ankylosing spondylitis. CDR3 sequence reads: CASSLTRDNEQFF. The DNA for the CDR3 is TGTGCCAGCAGCTTAACACGGGACAATGAGCAGTTCTTC.